This T cell receptor (beta chain) was recorded in a study of immune characteristics of hereditary and idiopathic chronic pancreatitis. For the wider study: The study profiled local pancreatic immune cells and TCRbeta repertoires in hereditary and idiopathic chronic pancreatitis compared with control organ donor pancreases. The gDNA-based approach was chosen because it involved minimal in vitro experimental manipulation of pancreas-infiltrating T cells. TCRbeta sequencing covered a few control pancreases, roughly 7 hereditary chronic pancreatitis pancreases and about 6 idiopathic chronic pancreatitis pancreases.

On this clone itself: Its antigen is currently not known. Within one base of it there is no much larger clone, and no base qualities were kept.

Pancreas tissue with chronic pancreatitis was obtained from patients having total pancreatectomy with islet autotransplantation (TPIAT). None of the chronic pancreatitis patients included in the study had a known history of diabetes. Genomic DNA was extracted directly from bulk pancreas tissue, without T cell sorting, for TCRbeta sequencing. Pancreas tissues from patients and organ donors were collected consecutively at two US centers. The CDR3 spans 15 residues, from the cysteine through the phenylalanine. Only CDR3 DNA remains: 45 bases, in frame from the first base. The germline V gene yields SGHTA for CDR1 and FQGNSA for CDR2. Deletion took 4 bases off V and 2 bases off J, with a span of 13 bases between the germline ends. Receptors were amplified or captured by the immunoSEQ multiplex PCR assay. The TCRbeta CDR3 region and adjacent sequences were amplified and sequenced from pancreatic genomic DNA. In the source study's methods: Repertoire diversity was measured as a mean normalized Shannon-Wiener index, alongside productive clonality and productive rearrangement counts. Control and chronic pancreatitis repertoire metrics were compared by means of the nonparametric Mann-Whitney U test. A shared clonotype was defined as a CDR3beta sequence with the same amino acid composition and length across subjects. In its TCRdb copy, this immuneACCESS table keeps in-frame sequences only and misses some clones. Where compared with another copy, unresolved V genes explain less than half of these, and the others have no known cause. D and trimming were read from the DNA, whereas the V and J calls and clone size are those reported in that table. This sample holds roughly 13,000 clones; around 67% were observed only once. Together, the top ten hold 11% to 15% of the sample.

The study at large found these results: Among 13 chronic pancreatitis patients, higher numbers of productive TCR rearrangements went along with higher disease severity scores, showing a positive correlation. Both chronic pancreatitis groups showed significantly increased TCRbeta repertoire diversity and reduced clonality versus controls. Chronic pancreatitis caused by alcohol use was excluded from the study. Patient tissue was available only at the time of TPIAT, so disease duration differences may have influenced immune findings. Differences in Vbeta-Jbeta gene family usage, including TRBV10, TRBV19, TRBV23 and TRBV5, were found between hereditary and idiopathic chronic pancreatitis.

The origin of this receptor is a human donor with chronic pancreatitis. Sample: pancreas tissue with hereditary chronic pancreatitis. The chain employs TRBV7-2 and TRBJ2-3, with the D gene possibly TRBD1 or TRBD2, each one fitting 5 bases. The CDR3 is CASSSGGTITDTQYF. The sequence in DNA is TGTGCCAGCAGCTCGGGTGGGACCATCACAGATACGCAGTATTTT.